The present T cell receptor (beta chain) was sequenced within a study of CD8 T cells in ankylosing spondylitis. The CDR3 consists of 16 residues. Per germline, CDR1 SQVTM and CDR2 ANQGSEA. With V trimmed by 5 bases and J by 6 bases, 15 bases remained unmatched. TCRdb processed the 5' RACE reads anew with MiXCR; each CDR3 protein has one entry. The sample yields 250,000 to 400,000 distinct CDR3 sequences, around 10% seen once. The table lists this clonotype with many counts. Its antigen is unidentified. Findings and caveats of the study: Matched synovial fluid from ankylosing spondylitis patients was reported to be enriched for disease-linked clones. Made up of fewer than ten highly homologous variants, a TCR beta motif appeared characteristic of ankylosing spondylitis blood.

The material sequenced was blood, either unsorted or a sorted T cell fraction (not recorded which). This receptor was identified in a female donor with ankylosing spondylitis or in good health (not recorded which). The chain uses TRBV29-1 and TRBJ2-2; 7 nucleotides align to TRBD2. This chain's CDR3 is CSVYGEGGPFPGELFF. CDR3 nucleotides: TGCAGCGTTTATGGGGAGGGAGGGCCTTTTCCCGGGGAGCTGTTTTTT.